One and the same sample provided the 3 T cell receptor beta chains below, sequenced in a study of blood T cell repertoires in COVID-19. Using immunoSEQ multiplex PCR, the repertoire was profiled, and TCRdb retains in-frame clones only, with some absent. The table shows about 210,000 clones, with around 91% occurring only once. Sequencing was performed on peripheral blood. The source is a woman between 40 and 50 years old with acute or convalescent COVID-19.

The gene calls are TRBV5-4 and TRBJ1-1; 7 bases are shared with TRBD1. The CDR3 is 14 amino acids. Germline trimming cut 3 bases from V and 3 bases from J; bases unmatched to any gene: 5. CDR1 is SGHNT, CDR2 YYREEE, per germline (reference sequence). As DNA, the CDR3 is TGTGCCAGCAGCTCTCAGGGGGAAGACACTGAAGCTTTCTTT. Protein: CASSSQGEDTEAFF.

This clone was found once. This sequence joins TRBV6-2 or TRBV6-3 and TRBJ1-1; tentatively, D is TRBD1 (5 bases). Trimming removed 2 bases from V and 6 bases from J, with 13 bases in between. Germline values: CDR1 MNHEY, CDR2 SVGEGT. The CDR3 covers 14 residues. The CDR3 sequence is CASSYRTVTAEAFF. The CDR3 coding sequence is TGTGCCAGCAGTTACCGAACGGTGACAGCTGAAGCTTTCTTT.

The gene calls are TRBV9 and TRBJ2-3, with 8 bases that match TRBD2. Germline-derived CDR1 and CDR2 are SGDLS and YYNGEE. Unmatched junction bases numbered 6, after V lost 0 bases and J lost 3 bases. The CDR3 covers 16 residues. The CDR3 sequence: CASSVVAGGKTDTQYF. In DNA form, the CDR3 reads TGTGCCAGCAGCGTAGTGGCGGGGGGCAAAACAGATACGCAGTATTTT.